This T cell receptor beta chain stems from a study of Graves' ophthalmopathy and Graves' hyperthyroidism. Regarding the study as a whole: In blood appeared most of the expanded thyroid clonotypes whose frequency exceeded 0.001. The model predicted ophthalmopathy progression with more than 70% sensitivity and around 72% specificity. A classifier, a 13-signature model, separated ophthalmopathy from stable hyperthyroidism with about 88% sensitivity and around 80% specificity.

The PBMCs had their origin in about 9.7 ml of fresh peripheral blood. This clonotype was counted many times. Its antigen is unidentified. RNA transcripts were the template, and TCR beta CDR3 regions were amplified from them. HTBI primers served in a first-round RT-PCR, which a second-round multiplex PCR followed. TCRdb re-analysed the multiplex PCR reads in MiXCR, keeping a single row per CDR3 protein. The sample has 500,000 to 700,000 distinct CDR3 sequences; 20% to 25% are singletons. Sequencing input: peripheral blood. This TCR derives from a woman between 18 and 29 years old with stable Graves' hyperthyroidism. Some clones in this sample may be carry-over from other donors' samples.

The CDR3 here is CASSFPGTEETQYF. The CDR3 coding sequence is TGTGCCAGCAGTTTTCCCGGGACAGAAGAGACCCAGTACTTC. The gene calls are TRBV28 and TRBJ2-5, with 7 bases aligning to TRBD1. V was pared by 3 bases and J by 3 bases, with 4 bases of the junction left unmatched. The CDR3 runs to 14 residues. The germline gives CDR1 MDHEN, CDR2 SYDVKM.